Shown below are 31 T cell receptor beta chains from a single sample sequenced in a study of cytomegalovirus exposure and HLA in healthy donors. TCRdb keeps only in-frame clones here, not all; method: immunoSEQ multiplex PCR. The sample lists fewer than 150,000 clones, about 91% occurring once. Sequencing used PBMCs. These receptors were taken from a man younger than 30 in good health and CMV-seronegative.

J is TRBJ2-3 and V is TRBV25-1, with 9 bases fitting TRBD2. The ends lost 4 bases at V and 4 bases at J; junction bases unmatched: 6. The germline gives CDR1 MGHDK, CDR2 SYGVNS. CDR3 length equals 15 residues. The CDR3: CASSGLAGDADTQYF. The DNA of the CDR3 is TGTGCCAGCAGTGGGTTAGCGGGGGATGCAGATACGCAGTATTTT.

V is TRBV28 and J is TRBJ1-2, with a possible D match to TRBD1 (6 bases). In germline, CDR1 is MDHEN, CDR2 SYDVKM. V gave up 7 bases and J gave up 1 base, with 10 bases separating them. The length of the CDR3 is 13 residues. CDR3 DNA sequence: TGTGCCAGCAACCCAGGGGATAACTATGGCTACACCTTC. Translated: CASNPGDNYGYTF.

The chain has TRBV30 and TRBJ2-1, with D perhaps TRBD2 (5 bases). Germline loops: CDR1 GTSNPN, CDR2 SVGIG (reference sequence). This CDR3 comprises 12 residues. Trimming cost V 0 bases and J 9 bases, with 9 bases left between them. The CDR3 sequence is CAWSVLGIEQFF. The DNA for the CDR3 is TGTGCCTGGAGTGTACTCGGGATTGAGCAGTTCTTC.

The chain recombines TRBV5-6 with TRBJ2-7, with 8 bases that match TRBD1. The germline V gene encodes CDR1 SGHDT and CDR2 YYEEEE. There are 14 residues in the CDR3. The V gene end was trimmed by 4 bases and the J gene end by 2 bases; junction bases not matched to a gene: 5. The CDR3 DNA is TGTGCCAGCAGCCGCGGACAGGGCACCTACGAGCAGTACTTC. Translating it yields CASSRGQGTYEQYF.

This chain uses TRBV5-1 with TRBJ1-2, with 11 positions matching TRBD1. This CDR3 is 13 amino acids long. Germline V CDR1 and CDR2: SGHRS, YFSETQ. The ends lost 2 bases at V and 7 bases at J; junction bases unmatched: 1. The CDR3 coding sequence is TGCGCCAGCAGCTTCGGGACAGGGGGTGGCTACACCTTC. This encodes CASSFGTGGGYTF.

This clone has just one count. The chain links TRBV18 to TRBJ1-4, with no clear D. Looked up from germline, CDR1 is KGHSH and CDR2 is LQKENI. V was shortened by 4 bases and J by 3 bases, with 15 bases between the two germline ends. This CDR3 is 16 amino acids long. Here the CDR3 reads CASSLRRGSSNEKLFF. CDR3 nucleotides: TGTGCCAGCTCACTAAGACGAGGGTCATCTAATGAAAAACTGTTTTTT.

The chain employs TRBV10-3 and TRBJ1-6, with no clear D. With 3 bases removed from V and 10 bases from J, the gap between germline ends came to 10 bases. The CDR3 spans 13 residues. Germline lookup yields CDR1 ENHRY and CDR2 SYGVKD. In nucleotides, the CDR3 is TGTGCCATCAGTGAAACTCTGGGCTCACCCCTCCACTTT. It yields the protein CAISETLGSPLHF.

The CDR3: CATTPGTGIYEQYF. The CDR3 DNA follows: TGTGCCACGACCCCCGGGACAGGTATATACGAGCAGTACTTC. V and J are TRBV10-3 and TRBJ2-7; 8 bases line up with TRBD1. The junction had 12 bases not matched to a gene; V was cut back by 10 bases and J by 4 bases. Germline V gene lookup returns CDR1 ENHRY and CDR2 SYGVKD. The CDR3 is made up of 14 amino acids.

The rearrangement uses TRBV19 and TRBJ2-1, with 8 bases identical to TRBD2. Germline V gene lookup returns CDR1 LNHDA and CDR2 SQIVND (reference sequence). The CDR3 is made up of 13 amino acids. With 4 bases clipped from V and 7 bases from J, the junction kept 3 bases outside the gene matches. For the CDR3, the DNA is TGTGCCAGTAGTAGCGGGAGGCGGAATGAGCAGTTCTTC. Protein product: CASSSGRRNEQFF.

V usage is TRBV9 and J usage is TRBJ2-1; no clear D. Germline assignment: CDR1 SGDLS and CDR2 YYNGEE. V was cut by 3 bases and J by 4 bases, with 8 bases left in between. The CDR3 has 13 residues. The CDR3, as DNA: TGTGCCAGCAGCGACTTGAGGTACAATGAGCAGTTCTTC. It specifies CASSDLRYNEQFF.

The V gene is TRBV5-1, the J gene TRBJ1-2, with D perhaps TRBD1 (6 bases). The germline V gene encodes CDR1 SGHRS and CDR2 YFSETQ. The CDR3 has 18 residues. The ends were cut back, 0 bases at V and 2 bases at J, with 20 bases in the middle. CDR3 loop: CASSLAGQQGRGNYGYTF. For the CDR3, the DNA is TGCGCCAGCAGCTTGGCCGGGCAACAGGGTAGAGGAAACTATGGCTACACCTTC.

The V gene is TRBV27, the J gene TRBJ2-7, with 7 bases lining up with TRBD2. Germline assignment: CDR1 MNHEY and CDR2 SMNVEV (reference sequence). This CDR3 is 16 amino acids long. The V segment lost 5 bases and the J segment 7 bases; nucleotides outside the gene matches: 17. This CDR3 reads CASSPDPGLTWGEQYF. The DNA of the CDR3 is TGTGCCAGCAGTCCCGATCCGGGACTAACCTGGGGGGAGCAGTACTTC.

The chain joins TRBV6-6 to TRBJ2-7; 7 bases map to TRBD1. The CDR3 is 14 amino acids. Germline V lookup: CDR1 MNHNY, CDR2 SVGAGI (reference sequence). The V segment lost 7 bases and the J segment 0 bases; nucleotides outside the gene matches: 6. The chain's CDR3 is CASIDRVGSYEQYF. The DNA for the CDR3 is TGTGCCAGCATCGACAGGGTCGGCTCCTACGAGCAGTACTTC.

The chain employs TRBV9 and TRBJ1-1, with D unresolved. The CDR3 length is 14 residues. Germline CDR1 SGDLS, CDR2 YYNGEE. Trimming pared 6 bases from V and 1 base from J, leaving 13 bases between. The CDR3 sequence: CASNVAASNTEAFF. CDR3 coding DNA: TGTGCCAGCAATGTGGCAGCGTCGAACACTGAAGCTTTCTTT.

This chain joins TRBV5-4 and TRBJ2-1; D might be TRBD1 (6 bases). Germline assignment: CDR1 SGHNT and CDR2 YYREEE (reference sequence). Trimming took off 4 bases at V and 4 bases at J, with 9 bases between the two ends. This CDR3 has 13 residues. CDR3 nucleotide sequence: TGTGCCAGCAGCGCGGACAGTTACAATGAGCAGTTCTTC. Its protein product is CASSADSYNEQFF.

The chain combines TRBV4-3 with TRBJ1-2; D possibly corresponds to TRBD1 (6 bases). Germline values: CDR1 LGHNA, CDR2 YSLEER. The ends were cut back, 0 bases at V and 8 bases at J, with 10 bases in the middle. The CDR3 runs 13 residues. The CDR3 nucleotides read TGCGCCAGCAGCCAAGATCTTGGGGGCGGCTACACCTTC. This encodes CASSQDLGGGYTF.

This chain links TRBV6-5 with TRBJ2-7, with TRBD1 matching over 10 bases. Trimming cost V 7 bases and J 6 bases; bases outside gene matches: 12. This CDR3 has 15 residues. Germline assignment: CDR1 MNHEY and CDR2 SVGAGI. CDR3 nucleotide sequence: TGTGCCAGCAATAGACAGGGGGCGCAAACTTCCGAGCAGTACTTC. Translation gives CASNRQGAQTSEQYF.

The CDR3 DNA sequence: TGTGCCAGCAGCTACAGGGGGCCTGAGCAGTTCTTC. Protein: CASSYRGPEQFF. This chain joins TRBV7-9 and TRBJ2-1; TRBD1 matches at 9 bases. This CDR3 has 12 residues. Germline loops: CDR1 SEHNR, CDR2 FQNEAQ (reference sequence). J lost 9 bases, V lost 4 bases, and 1 base had no gene match.

This chain uses TRBV6-6 with TRBJ2-1; 8 bases line up with TRBD2. The CDR3 extends over 16 amino acids. Unmatched junction bases numbered 11, after V lost 7 bases and J lost 3 bases. Germline CDR1 reads MNHNY; CDR2 reads SVGAGI (reference sequence). CDR3 sequence reads: CASTTSVSGSYNEQFF. CDR3 coding DNA: TGTGCCAGCACCACCTCCGTGAGCGGGAGCTACAATGAGCAGTTCTTC.

The chain is built from TRBV7-6 and TRBJ2-2, with no clear D. The V end lost 2 bases, the J end lost 8 bases, and 9 bases lay between the germline ends. CDR3 length: 13 amino acids. From germline, CDR1 is SGHVS and CDR2 FNYEAQ. CDR3 amino acids: CASSLIQKGELFF. The CDR3 DNA is TGTGCCAGCAGCTTAATTCAGAAGGGGGAGCTGTTTTTT.

J is TRBJ2-7 and V is TRBV6-1; 12 bases line up with TRBD2. The CDR3 extends over 14 amino acids. With 7 bases clipped from V and 3 bases from J, the junction kept 4 bases outside the gene matches. Germline V lookup: CDR1 MNHNS, CDR2 SASEGT. This chain's CDR3 is CASKTSGGNYEQYF. The CDR3 DNA reads as TGTGCCAGCAAGACTAGCGGGGGAAACTACGAGCAGTACTTC.

The V call is TRBV28, the J call TRBJ2-3, with D perhaps TRBD1 (6 bases). CDR3 length: 16 residues. V was pared by 6 bases and J by 3 bases, with 19 bases between. CDR1 and CDR2 from the germline V gene are MDHEN and SYDVKM. CDR3 nucleotides: TGTGCCAGCAGACAAAACCCACAGGGCGCAACAGATACGCAGTATTTT. It codes for CASRQNPQGATDTQYF. The full variable domain, rest sourced from reference TRBV28 and TRBJ2-3, is DVKVTQSSRYLVKRTGEKVFLECVQDMDHENMFWYRQDPGLGLRLIYFSYDVKMKEKGDIPEGYSVSREKKERFSLILESASTNQTSMYLCASRQNPQGATDTQYFGPGTRLTVL.

V usage is TRBV7-2 and J usage is TRBJ2-7; TRBD1 is a possible D gene (5 bases). Trimming left V 1 base short and J 3 bases short, with 13 bases between. Germline CDR1 reads SGHTA; CDR2 reads FQGNSA. This CDR3 is 15 amino acids long. The CDR3: CASSLGSDRYYEQYF. CDR3 DNA: TGTGCCAGCAGCTTAGGGTCAGACAGATACTACGAGCAGTACTTC.

V gene TRBV5-6 combines with J gene TRBJ1-1; D is unresolved. Germline loops: CDR1 SGHDT, CDR2 YYEEEE. V lost 4 bases and J 2 bases, leaving 15 bases between the germline ends. The CDR3 extends over 15 amino acids. The DNA of the CDR3 is TGTGCCAGCAGCCCCTGGAGGGCTTATAACACTGAAGCTTTCTTT. It translates to CASSPWRAYNTEAFF.

The chain employs TRBV10-2 and TRBJ2-1, with 9 bases aligning to TRBD2. The CDR3 contains 15 residues. Germline CDR1 WSHSY, CDR2 SAAADI. Trimming at V came to 5 bases and at J to 3 bases, leaving 5 bases not matched to a gene. The CDR3 DNA follows: TGCGCCAGCAGTTTCCGACTAGCGGTCTACAATGAGCAGTTCTTC. This translates into CASSFRLAVYNEQFF.

This chain links TRBV10-3 with TRBJ1-2, with D unclear. Trimming stripped 0 bases from V and 2 bases from J, with 10 bases between. Germline CDR1 ENHRY, CDR2 SYGVKD. The CDR3 covers 15 residues. The DNA for the CDR3 is TGTGCCATCAGTGAGTCGTTACAGTCAAACTATGGCTACACCTTC. It is translated as CAISESLQSNYGYTF.

The chain uses TRBV10-3 and TRBJ1-1, with D possibly TRBD1 on 6 matching bases. Per germline, CDR1 ENHRY and CDR2 SYGVKD. The V end lost 6 bases, the J end lost 0 bases, and 17 bases lay between the germline ends. This CDR3 contains 16 residues. The CDR3 loop reads CAIRQGLGEMNTEAFF. Here the CDR3 DNA reads TGTGCCATCAGACAGGGATTGGGGGAAATGAACACTGAAGCTTTCTTT.

V and J are TRBV10-3 and TRBJ1-2; D remains unclear. This CDR3 spans 12 amino acids. Trimming took 4 bases from V and 8 from J, leaving 11 bases between them. Per germline, CDR1 ENHRY and CDR2 SYGVKD. The CDR3 bases are TGTGCCATCAGTGGGACCCGCGGGGGCTACACCTTC. This gives the protein CAISGTRGGYTF.

The CDR3, as DNA: TGTGCCAGCTCACTTGAATTACTAGCGACCCAGTACTTC. It translates to CASSLELLATQYF. V and J are TRBV18 and TRBJ2-5; D is possibly TRBD2 (6 bases). The germline V and J ends were trimmed by 4 bases and 7 bases, with 13 bases remaining between them. Germline CDR1 is KGHSH and CDR2 is LQKENI. This CDR3 has 13 amino acids.

CDR3 amino acids: CASQPSLSGRYDEQFF. DNA for the CDR3: TGTGCCAGCCAGCCGTCTCTGAGCGGGAGGTACGATGAGCAGTTCTTC. This chain uses TRBV11-3 with TRBJ2-1; 9 bases map to TRBD2. The V gene end was trimmed by 8 bases and the J gene end by 8 bases; junction bases not matched to a gene: 16. Germline CDR1 reads SGHNT; CDR2 reads YENEEA. CDR3 length: 16 residues. Full variable domain (missing parts from reference TRBV11-3 and TRBJ2-1): EAGVVQSPRYKIIEKKQPVAFWCNPISGHNTLYWYLQNLGQGPELLIRYENEEAVDDSQLPKDRFSAERLKGVDSTLKIQPAELGDSAVYLCASQPSLSGRYDEQFFGPGTRLTVL.

This clone has only a few counts. This chain connects TRBV9 to TRBJ2-7; the D is unclear. This CDR3 region has 14 residues. Germline CDR1 SGDLS, CDR2 YYNGEE. Trimming removed 1 base at V and 3 bases at J, with 11 bases between. In DNA, the CDR3 is TGTGCCAGCAGCGTATCATCCCAGTTCTACGAGCAGTACTTC. Translated, it gives CASSVSSQFYEQYF.